What follows are 11 T cell receptor beta chains derived from one specimen sequenced in a study of blood T cell repertoires in COVID-19. Sequencing was performed with immunoSEQ multiplex PCR; in TCRdb, only in-frame clones are kept and a portion is missing. This repertoire shows about 47,000 clones, about 87% found once; its top ten account for less than 20%. Sequenced input: peripheral blood. The origin of the receptors is a man aged 60-69 years with active COVID-19.

The chain uses TRBV4-3 and TRBJ2-5, with TRBD1 matching 7 bases. The V gene end was trimmed by 4 bases and the J gene end by 1 base; junction bases not matched to a gene: 6. Germline V CDR1 and CDR2: LGHNA, YSLEER. The CDR3 sequence is 15 residues long. CDR3 bases: TGCGCCAGCAGCCGAGAACGGACAGGCCAAGAGACCCAGTACTTC. This encodes CASSRERTGQETQYF.

The chain joins TRBV6-2 or TRBV6-3 to TRBJ2-1, with 11 bases lining up with TRBD2. The J segment lost 8 bases and the V segment lost 6 bases, leaving 12 bases of the junction unmatched. The CDR3 loop spans 16 amino acids. CDR1 is MNHEY and CDR2 is SVGEGT in the germline V gene. The CDR3 sequence: CASSSSRLAGSDEQFF. The CDR3 DNA follows: TGTGCCAGCAGCTCCTCCCGACTAGCGGGGAGCGATGAGCAGTTCTTC.

The V gene is TRBV10-2, the J gene TRBJ2-3; TRBD1 agrees at 11 bases. Losses at the gene ends were 6 bases for V and 3 bases for J; bases not matched to a gene: 5. The CDR3 has 15 amino acids. Germline assignment: CDR1 WSHSY and CDR2 SAAADI. In DNA form, the CDR3 reads TGCGCCAGCAGCCCAGGACAGGGGGCGACAGATACGCAGTATTTT. Encoded protein: CASSPGQGATDTQYF.

The genes are TRBV15 and TRBJ2-1; 12 bases align to TRBD2. CDR3 length equals 16 residues. The junction had 8 bases not matched to a gene; V was cut back by 5 bases and J by 6 bases. The V gene's germline CDR1 is LNHNV and CDR2 YYDKDF (reference sequence). DNA for the CDR3: TGTGCCACCAGCGGGGCCCCGACTAGCGGGGGCAATGAGCAGTTCTTC. As protein: CATSGAPTSGGNEQFF.

This clone showed up just once. V usage is TRBV6-2 or TRBV6-3 and J usage is TRBJ1-6, with a possible D match to TRBD1 (6 bases). This CDR3 is 16 amino acids long. The germline gives CDR1 MNHEY, CDR2 SVGEGT. Trimming took 2 bases from V and 0 from J, leaving 8 bases between them. CDR3 loop: CASSYDRPSYNSPLHF. CDR3 bases: TGTGCCAGCAGTTACGACAGGCCCTCCTATAATTCACCCCTCCACTTT.

CDR3 residues: CASSASPGTGELFF. CDR3 in DNA: TGTGCCAGCAGTGCGAGCCCGGGGACCGGGGAGCTGTTTTTT. V usage is TRBV6-4 and J usage is TRBJ2-2, with D maybe TRBD2 (5 bases). The V and J ends lost 4 bases and 5 bases respectively, with 11 bases between them. The CDR3 is made up of 14 amino acids. Germline V CDR1 and CDR2: MRHNA, SNTAGT.

The chain recombines TRBV7-8 with TRBJ2-1; possibly TRBD2 for D (5 bases). V was clipped by 7 bases and J by 5 bases, with 15 bases between them. The CDR3 sequence is 14 residues long. Germline-derived CDR1 and CDR2 are SGHVS and FQNEAQ. This chain's CDR3 is CASMDYGNHNEQFF. The CDR3 DNA follows: TGTGCCAGCATGGATTACGGGAATCACAATGAGCAGTTCTTC.

This chain links TRBV7-9 with TRBJ2-7; 8 bases fit TRBD1. Trimming cost V 5 bases and J 6 bases; bases outside gene matches: 6. The germline V gene encodes CDR1 SEHNR and CDR2 FQNEAQ (reference sequence). This CDR3 region has 13 residues. CDR3 loop: CASSGQGLVEQYF. The CDR3, as DNA: TGTGCCAGCAGCGGACAGGGCTTGGTCGAGCAGTACTTC.

V gene TRBV30 combines with J gene TRBJ2-7; TRBD2 is a possible D gene (6 bases). Germline V gene sequence: CDR1 GTSNPN, CDR2 SVGIG (reference sequence). The ends were cut back, 1 base at V and 3 bases at J, with 10 bases in the middle. This CDR3 contains 13 residues. The CDR3 DNA is TGTGCCTGGAGTGGTTTCGGGAGCTACGAGCAGTACTTC. Amino acids: CAWSGFGSYEQYF.

The genes are TRBV29-1 and TRBJ1-1, with a possible D match to TRBD1 (6 bases). V dropped 7 bases and J dropped 0 bases, with 6 bases sitting between them. Germline lookup yields CDR1 SQVTM and CDR2 ANQGSEA. The CDR3 consists of 11 residues. Here the CDR3 reads CSGQVNTEAFF. CDR3 DNA sequence: TGCAGCGGACAGGTGAACACTGAAGCTTTCTTT.

This sequence joins TRBV5-8 and TRBJ2-3, with 9 bases fitting TRBD2. This CDR3 is 14 amino acids long. CDR1 and CDR2 (germline): SGHTS, YDEGEE. Trimming took 7 bases from V and 1 from J; bases not matched to a gene: 4. CDR3 sequence (DNA): TGTGCCAGCCACCTAGCGGGACGCACAGATACGCAGTATTTT. This encodes CASHLAGRTDTQYF.